This passage covers 4 T cell receptor beta chains from one sample sequenced in a study of long-term antiretroviral therapy in people with HIV. With survey level as its setting, the immunoSEQ assay was v3.0. The repertoire was sequenced with immunoSEQ multiplex PCR; TCRdb's copy has only in-frame clones and lacks some. The sample holds about 30,000 clones; about 88% are singletons and the top ten take roughly 0.94%. Sequenced material: unsorted PBMCs, taken 2 years after starting antiretroviral therapy. The receptors derive from a man aged 45-65 years with HIV.

This chain joins TRBV10-2 and TRBJ2-2; tentatively, D is TRBD2 (6 bases). V lost 7 bases and J 7 bases, leaving 13 bases between the germline ends. This CDR3 contains 13 residues. CDR1 and CDR2 from the germline V gene are WSHSY and SAAADI. Written as DNA, the CDR3 is TGCGCCAGCACCCCATCCGGGGGCGGGGAGCTGTTTTTT. Its protein product is CASTPSGGGELFF.

The chain is built from TRBV2 and TRBJ2-7, with D uncertain. The CDR3 is 13 residues long. CDR1 is SNHLY and CDR2 is FYNNEI in the germline V gene. Trimming cost V 5 bases and J 0 bases, with 8 bases left between them. CDR3 nucleotide sequence: TGTGCCAGCAGTAAGACCCTCTCCTACGAGCAGTACTTC. Amino acids: CASSKTLSYEQYF. The whole variable domain, filled in from reference TRBV2 and TRBJ2-7, reads EPEVTQTPSHQVTQMGQEVILRCVPISNHLYFYWYRQILGQKVEFLVSFYNNEISEKSEIFDDQFSVERPDGSNFTLKIRSTKLEDSAMYFCASSKTLSYEQYFGPGTRLTVT.

By sample fraction, this clone is medium-sized. The chain carries TRBV5-1 and TRBJ2-3, with a tentative D call TRBD1 (7 bases). Trimming removed 3 bases from V and 3 bases from J, with 14 bases in between. CDR3 length: 15 residues. Germline V gene sequence: CDR1 SGHRS, CDR2 YFSETQ. The CDR3: CASSWGDSYTDTQYF. For the CDR3, the DNA is TGCGCCAGCAGCTGGGGGGACAGTTATACAGATACGCAGTATTTT.

V and J are TRBV29-1 and TRBJ1-1; 7 bases agree with TRBD1. CDR1 and CDR2 from the germline V gene are SQVTM and ANQGSEA. After removal of 5 bases from V and 1 base from J, the junction contained 7 bases not matched to a gene. The CDR3 runs 14 residues. The CDR3 DNA reads TGCAGCGTTCAGAGCAGGGGGACGAACACTGAAGCTTTCTTT. Its protein is CSVQSRGTNTEAFF. The whole variable domain, filled in from reference TRBV29-1 and TRBJ1-1, reads SAVISQKPSRDICQRGTSLTIQCQVDSQVTMMFWYRQQPGQSLTLIATANQGSEATYESGFVIDKFPISRPNLTFSTLTVSNMSPEDSSIYLCSVQSRGTNTEAFFGQGTRLTVV.